This record covers a single TCR beta chain. The antigen remains unidentified. Samples from alopecia areata patients were lesional scalp punch biopsies and peripheral blood. The data were taken from a study of CD8+ T cells in alopecia areata. Findings and limits, study-wide: In lesional scalp, particularly from alopecia totalis/universalis, clonality was higher than in normal scalp.

TCR sequencing used cDNA made by reverse transcription of extracted RNA. Here immunoSEQ multiplex PCR was the method, and the copy in TCRdb shows in-frame clones only, minus some. The table includes 200,000 to 250,000 clones, about 53% detected once. Germline lookup yields CDR1 SQVTM and CDR2 ANQGSEA. This CDR3 comprises 14 residues. V shed 5 bases, J shed 5 bases, and the junction held 9 bases outside the gene matches. The sequencing here drew on CD4+ T cells sorted from blood, taken at week 0. The chain employs TRBV29-1 and TRBJ1-2; 9 bases agree with TRBD1. The sequence was obtained from a human donor with alopecia areata. CDR3: CSVPKQGARYGYTF. The CDR3 nucleotides are TGCAGCGTTCCCAAACAGGGGGCAAGGTATGGCTACACCTTC.